This TCR beta chain was identified during a study of tumor-infiltrating lymphocytes in oesophageal squamous cell carcinoma. Germline-derived CDR1 and CDR2 are SGHTA and FQGNSA. The CDR3 length is 13 residues. Trimming shortened V by 8 bases and J by 1 base, and 10 bases separated the two germline ends. Relative to its sample, this clonotype is medium-sized. In TCRdb, the PCR reads were re-called with MiXCR into one record per CDR3 protein. The sample has roughly 21,000 distinct CDR3 sequences, around two fifths seen once. Material for sequencing was esophageal tumor tissue. The gene calls are TRBV7-2 and TRBJ2-3; maybe TRBD1 (5 bases). The clonotype comes from a male donor with esophageal squamous cell carcinoma. The CDR3 DNA sequence: TGTGCCAGCGCAGGGTTCGGCACAGATACGCAGTATTTT. It is translated as CASAGFGTDTQYF.